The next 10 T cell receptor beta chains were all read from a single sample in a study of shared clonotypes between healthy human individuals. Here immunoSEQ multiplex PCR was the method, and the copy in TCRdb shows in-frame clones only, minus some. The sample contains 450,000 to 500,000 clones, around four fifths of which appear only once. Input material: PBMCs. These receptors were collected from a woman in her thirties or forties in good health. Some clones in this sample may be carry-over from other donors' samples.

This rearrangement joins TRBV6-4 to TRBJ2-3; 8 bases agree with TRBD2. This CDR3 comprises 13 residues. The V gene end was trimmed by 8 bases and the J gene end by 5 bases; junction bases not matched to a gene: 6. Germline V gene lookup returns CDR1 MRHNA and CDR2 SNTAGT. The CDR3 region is CASAERELDTQYF. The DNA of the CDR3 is TGTGCCAGCGCCGAGCGGGAGTTAGATACGCAGTATTTT.

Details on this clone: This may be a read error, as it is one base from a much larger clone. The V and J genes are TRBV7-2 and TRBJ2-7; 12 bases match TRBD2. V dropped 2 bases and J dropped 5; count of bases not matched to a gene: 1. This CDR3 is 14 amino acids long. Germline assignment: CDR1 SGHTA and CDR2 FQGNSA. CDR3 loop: CASSLRLAGDEQYF. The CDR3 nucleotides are TGTGCCAGCAGCTTAAGACTAGCGGGAGACGAGCAGTACTTC.

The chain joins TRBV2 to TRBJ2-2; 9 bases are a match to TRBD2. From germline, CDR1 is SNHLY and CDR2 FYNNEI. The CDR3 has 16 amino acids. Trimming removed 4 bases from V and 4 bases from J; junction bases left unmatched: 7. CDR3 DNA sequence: TGTGCCAGCAGTGGTAGTAGCGGGAGAGGCACCGGGGAGCTGTTTTTT. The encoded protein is CASSGSSGRGTGELFF. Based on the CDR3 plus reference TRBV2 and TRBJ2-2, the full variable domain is EPEVTQTPSHQVTQMGQEVILRCVPISNHLYFYWYRQILGQKVEFLVSFYNNEISEKSEIFDDQFSVERPDGSNFTLKIRSTKLEDSAMYFCASSGSSGRGTGELFFGEGSRLTVL.

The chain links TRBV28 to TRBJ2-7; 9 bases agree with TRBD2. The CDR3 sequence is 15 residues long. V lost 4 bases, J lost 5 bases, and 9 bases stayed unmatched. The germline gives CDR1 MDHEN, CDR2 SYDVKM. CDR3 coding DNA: TGTGCCAGCAGTTCCATGGCGGGAGGGTACCACGAGCAGTACTTC. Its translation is CASSSMAGGYHEQYF.

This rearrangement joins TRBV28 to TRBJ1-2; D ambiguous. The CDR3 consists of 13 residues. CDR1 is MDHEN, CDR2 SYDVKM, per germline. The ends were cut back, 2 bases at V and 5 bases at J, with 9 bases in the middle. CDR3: CASSLTPEYGYTF. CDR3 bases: TGTGCCAGCAGTTTAACTCCTGAATATGGCTACACCTTC.

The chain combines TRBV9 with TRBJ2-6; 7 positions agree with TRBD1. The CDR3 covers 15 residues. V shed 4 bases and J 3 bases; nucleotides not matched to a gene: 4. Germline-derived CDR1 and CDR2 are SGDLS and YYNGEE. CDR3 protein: CASSPGGGGANVLTF. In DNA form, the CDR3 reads TGTGCCAGCAGCCCAGGGGGTGGTGGGGCCAACGTCCTGACTTTC.

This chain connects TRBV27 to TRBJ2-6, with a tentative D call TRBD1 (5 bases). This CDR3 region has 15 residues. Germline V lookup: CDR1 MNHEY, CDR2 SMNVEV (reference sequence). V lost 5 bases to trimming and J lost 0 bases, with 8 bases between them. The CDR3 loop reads CASSGQYSGANVLTF. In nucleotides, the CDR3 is TGTGCCAGCAGTGGACAATACTCTGGGGCCAACGTCCTGACTTTC.

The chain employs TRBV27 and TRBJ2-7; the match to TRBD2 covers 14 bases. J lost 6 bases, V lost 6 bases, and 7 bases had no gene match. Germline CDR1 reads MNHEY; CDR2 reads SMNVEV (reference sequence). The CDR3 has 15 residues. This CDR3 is CASRGTSGRRGEQYF. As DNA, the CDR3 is TGTGCCAGCAGAGGGACTAGCGGGAGAAGGGGCGAGCAGTACTTC.

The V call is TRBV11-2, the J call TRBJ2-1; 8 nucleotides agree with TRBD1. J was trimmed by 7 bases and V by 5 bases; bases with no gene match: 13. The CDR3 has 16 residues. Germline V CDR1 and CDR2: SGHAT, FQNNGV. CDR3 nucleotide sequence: TGTGCCAGCAGCAGGTACGGACAGGGAGGTTTGAATGAGCAGTTCTTC. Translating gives CASSRYGQGGLNEQFF.

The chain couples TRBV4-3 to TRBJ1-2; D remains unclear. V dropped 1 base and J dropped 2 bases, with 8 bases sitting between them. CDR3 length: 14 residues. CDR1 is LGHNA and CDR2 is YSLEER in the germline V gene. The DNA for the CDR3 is TGCGCCAGCAGCCAAGGCACGGCAAACTATGGCTACACCTTC. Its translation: CASSQGTANYGYTF.